This T cell receptor beta chain stems from a study of high-grade serous ovarian cancer treatment subgroups. Study-level background: On average, approximately 15,000 reads and 6,000 to 7,500 unique TCR beta rearrangements were obtained per sample.

Details on this clone: The antigen is undetermined.

Assay used: immunoSEQ multiplex PCR; TCRdb lists only in-frame clones, some missing. This sample has 30,000 to 40,000 clones, with 79% found just once. The CDR3 spans 14 residues. Losses at the gene ends were 4 bases for V and 8 bases for J; bases not matched to a gene: 8. The germline V gene encodes CDR1 MGHRA and CDR2 YSYEKL. Tumor samples were obtained before definitive surgery or chemotherapy. General study findings and limits: The analyses considered CDR3 and ignored CDR1 and CDR2. These tumor repertoires lack spatial information from bulk sequencing. TCR relatedness rose with neoantigen level and trended with mutation load.

The TCR was taken from a human donor with high-grade serous ovarian cancer. J is TRBJ2-1 and V is TRBV4-1, with 7 bases aligning to TRBD1. Sequences were obtained from tumor tissue. Here the CDR3 reads CASSRRQGRDEQFF. CDR3 in DNA: TGCGCCAGCAGCCGCCGACAGGGTAGGGATGAGCAGTTCTTC.